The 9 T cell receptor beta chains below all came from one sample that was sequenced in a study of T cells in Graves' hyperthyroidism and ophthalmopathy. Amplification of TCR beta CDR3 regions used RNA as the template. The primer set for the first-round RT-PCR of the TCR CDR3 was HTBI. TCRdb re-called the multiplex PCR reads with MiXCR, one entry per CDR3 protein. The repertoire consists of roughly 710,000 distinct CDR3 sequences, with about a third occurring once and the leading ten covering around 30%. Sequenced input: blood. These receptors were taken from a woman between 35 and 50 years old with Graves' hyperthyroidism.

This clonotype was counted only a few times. CDR3 coding DNA: TGTGCCAGCAGCCGGACAGGGGGGGCCACAGATACGCAGTATTTT. This sequence encodes CASSRTGGATDTQYF. The chain employs TRBV25-1 and TRBJ2-3; 10 bases are a match to TRBD1. The CDR3 is 15 residues long. The junction had 5 bases not matched to a gene; V was cut back by 6 bases and J by 2 bases. Looked up from germline, CDR1 is MGHDK and CDR2 is SYGVNS.

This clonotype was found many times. CDR3 loop: CSVSLVGPTEAFF. Here the CDR3 DNA reads TGCAGCGTTTCTTTGGTGGGGCCAACTGAAGCTTTCTTT. This chain joins TRBV29-1 and TRBJ1-1, with D perhaps TRBD1 (5 bases). V lost 5 bases, J lost 5 bases, and 15 bases lay in between. Per the germline V gene, CDR1 is SQVTM and CDR2 is ANQGSEA. There are 13 residues in the CDR3.

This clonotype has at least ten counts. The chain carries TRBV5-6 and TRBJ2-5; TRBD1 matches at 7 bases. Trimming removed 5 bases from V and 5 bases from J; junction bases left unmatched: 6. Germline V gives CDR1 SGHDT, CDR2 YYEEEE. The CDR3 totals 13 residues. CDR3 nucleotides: TGTGCCAGCAGGACAGGGTTCGGGGAGACCCAGTACTTC. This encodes CASRTGFGETQYF. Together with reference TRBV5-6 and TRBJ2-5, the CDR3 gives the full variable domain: DAGVTQSPTHLIKTRGQQVTLRCSPKSGHDTVSWYQQALGQGPQFIFQYYEEEERQRGNFPDRFSGHQFPNYSSELNVNALLLGDSALYLCASRTGFGETQYFGPGTRLLVL.

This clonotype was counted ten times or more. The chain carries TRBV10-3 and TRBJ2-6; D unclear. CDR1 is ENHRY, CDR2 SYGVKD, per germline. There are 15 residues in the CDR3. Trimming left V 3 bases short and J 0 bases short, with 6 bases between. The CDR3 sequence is CAISERISGANVLTF. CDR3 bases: TGTGCCATCAGTGAACGGATCTCTGGGGCCAACGTCCTGACTTTC.

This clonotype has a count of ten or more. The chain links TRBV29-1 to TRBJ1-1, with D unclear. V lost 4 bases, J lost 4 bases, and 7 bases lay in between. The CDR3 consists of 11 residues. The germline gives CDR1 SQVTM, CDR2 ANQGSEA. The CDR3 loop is CSVAKSTEAFF. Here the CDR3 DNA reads TGCAGCGTTGCTAAGTCCACTGAAGCTTTCTTT.

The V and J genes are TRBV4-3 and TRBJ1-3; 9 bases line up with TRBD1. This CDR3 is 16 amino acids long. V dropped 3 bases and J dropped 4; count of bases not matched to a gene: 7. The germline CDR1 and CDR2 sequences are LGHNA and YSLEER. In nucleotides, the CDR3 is TGCGCCAGCAGCCACCAGGGGACAGGGACAGGAAACACCATATATTTT. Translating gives CASSHQGTGTGNTIYF.

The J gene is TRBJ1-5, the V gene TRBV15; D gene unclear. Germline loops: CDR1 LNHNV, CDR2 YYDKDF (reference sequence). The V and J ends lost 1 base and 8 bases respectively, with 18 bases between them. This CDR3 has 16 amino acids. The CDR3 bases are TGTGCCACCAGCAGAGGTCGGGAGAGTGGGAATGAGCCCCAGCATTTT. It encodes CATSRGRESGNEPQHF.

CDR3 sequence: CASSPRSTDSNEKLFF. Here the CDR3 DNA reads TGTGCCAGCAGCCCACGGTCGACAGACTCTAATGAAAAACTGTTTTTT. The J gene is TRBJ1-4, the V gene TRBV11-2; possibly TRBD1 for D (5 bases). The V end lost 5 bases, the J end lost 3 bases, and 16 bases lay between the germline ends. This CDR3 comprises 16 residues. Per germline, CDR1 SGHAT and CDR2 FQNNGV.

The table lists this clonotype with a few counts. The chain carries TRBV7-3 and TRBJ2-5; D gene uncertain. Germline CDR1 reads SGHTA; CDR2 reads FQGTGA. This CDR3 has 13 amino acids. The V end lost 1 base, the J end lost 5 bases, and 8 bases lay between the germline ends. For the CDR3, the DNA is TGTGCCAGCAGCTTAAATTCCGGGGAGACCCAGTACTTC. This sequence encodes CASSLNSGETQYF.